The clone carrying this T cell receptor (beta chain) was detected once. How the authors handled the data: Amplification of reference gene primers was used by the study to estimate nucleated cell counts. The table came from immunoSEQ multiplex PCR; TCRdb's copy has only in-frame clones and leaves some out. V, J and clone size are taken as reported in that table, and D and trimming were inferred from the DNA itself. The table lists approximately 130,000 clones, around four fifths of them singletons. These data belong to a study of blood T cell repertoires in COVID-19. Study details: Material from acute and convalescent COVID-19 was sourced from the United States, Italy and Spain. PBMCs, B-cell-depleted T cells, or T cells were the source of the cDNA or gDNA that made up the material.

The sequence was obtained from a human donor in a cohort sampled during active COVID-19. The sample taken for sequencing was peripheral blood.

Here the CDR3 reads CASSSLILAGPYDEQFF. Here the CDR3 DNA reads TGTGCCAGCAGTTCACTAATCCTAGCGGGACCCTACGATGAGCAGTTCTTC. The chain combines TRBV12-1 with TRBJ2-1; the D call in the table, TRBD2, was not verified against the DNA. TRBV12-1 is labeled a pseudogene. The CDR3 covers 17 residues.